One and the same sample provided the 30 T cell receptor beta chains below, sequenced in a study of tissue T cells after allogeneic stem cell transplantation. The time point is: mouse harvest day 14 after allogeneic transplant. Mouse grafts combined 10^7 T-cell-depleted bone marrow cells with 10^6 splenic CD5+ T cells. Profiling relied on immunoSEQ multiplex PCR, and the TCRdb table lists in-frame clones only, not all of them. This table holds around 6,000 clones, about 43% found once. Sequences were obtained from gut tissue. The receptors were gathered from a female BALB/c mouse given C57BL/6 T cells with graft-versus-host disease after an allogeneic hematopoietic cell transplant.

Turning to this clone: Germline and genes: mouse. The CDR3 is cut off 1 residue early in the read; its end comes from the germline J gene. This chain connects TRBV14 to TRBJ1-2, with unresolved D. Germline V gene data show CDR1 as SGHDT and CDR2 as FRDEAV. The CDR3 runs 12 residues. The V and J ends lost 0 bases and 4 bases respectively, with 4 bases between them. CDR3 sequence: CASSFCTSDYTF. The CDR3 DNA, read in part, is TGTGCCAGCAGTTTCTGCACCTCCGACTACACC.

Details on this clone: Gene names are mouse gene names. The sequence runs out 1 residue before the end of the CDR3; the remainder is reconstructed from the germline J gene. J is TRBJ1-3 and V is TRBV14; D gene uncertain. The CDR3 extends over 14 amino acids. Germline CDR1 and CDR2: SGHDT and FRDEAV. V was trimmed by 1 base and J by 0 bases, leaving 5 bases between them. Partial CDR3 DNA: TGTGCCAGCAGTTTCCAGCATTCTGGAAATACGCTCTAT. Translation: CASSFQHSGNTLY. The full CDR3 sequence reads CASSFQHSGNTLYF.

Comments on this clone: The listed genes are named as in mouse. The CDR3 end falls 1 residue outside the read, so it is completed with the germline J gene. The chain uses TRBV15 and TRBJ2-3, with 9 bases fitting TRBD1. Per germline, CDR1 SGHND and CDR2 FRSKSL. The CDR3 is 14 residues long. With 6 bases clipped from V and 3 bases from J, the junction kept 4 bases outside the gene matches. The sequenced part of the CDR3 DNA is TGTGCCAGCAGCTCCGGACAGGGGGCAGAAACGCTGTAT. It codes for CASSSGQGAETLY. The CDR3, in full, reads CASSSGQGAETLYF.

In the case of this clone: Gene labels here are mouse ones. The read terminates 1 residue ahead of where the CDR3 ends, so the germline J gene completes it. The rearrangement uses TRBV26 and TRBJ1-4; 9 bases align to TRBD1. Trimming removed 3 bases from V and 7 bases from J; junction bases left unmatched: 3. The germline V gene has CDR1 KGHPV and CDR2 FQNQEV (reference sequence). This CDR3 spans 14 amino acids. CDR3 DNA, as far as it was read: TGTGCCAGCAGTCTTGGACAGGGGAGCGAAAGATTATTT. Protein product: CASSLGQGSERLF. The entire CDR3 protein is CASSLGQGSERLFF.

This clone has a handful of counts. Gene names refer to mouse genes. The read gets to within 1 residue of the CDR3 end, and the germline J gene fills in the rest. The chain couples TRBV20 to TRBJ2-3; no firm D call. Germline CDR1 is GFQATS and CDR2 is STVNSAI. This CDR3 comprises 12 residues. V dropped 0 bases and J dropped 0 bases, with 1 base sitting between them. The CDR3 loop is CGARDSAETLYF. CDR3 bases read: TGTGGTGCTAGGGACAGTGCAGAAACGCTGTAT.

This clone was detected once. Gene names denote mouse genes. Read data end 1 residue before the CDR3 end; the end is taken from the germline J gene. The chain carries TRBV26 and TRBJ2-5; no firm D call. Germline CDR1 KGHPV, CDR2 FQNQEV (reference sequence). Trimming removed 3 bases at V and 0 bases at J, with 7 bases between. CDR3 length: 14 amino acids. The DNA read from the CDR3 is TGTGCCAGCAGTCTTACTCCTAACCAAGACACCCAGTAC. Translating gives CASSLTPNQDTQY. The full-length CDR3 reads as CASSLTPNQDTQYF.

This clone was picked up a small number of times. Any gene name here is a mouse gene name. Read sequence stops 1 residue before the CDR3 end, and the germline J gene provides the missing end. The rearrangement links TRBV12-1 to TRBJ2-7; D unclear. The CDR3 runs 10 residues. V shed 4 bases and J shed 4 bases, with 4 bases lying between them. Germline V gene sequence: CDR1 SGHSN, CDR2 HYEKVE. The CDR3 DNA, read in part, is TGTGCCAGCTCAAAGTATGAACAGTAC. Amino acids: CASSKYEQY. The full CDR3 reads CASSKYEQYF. Full variable domain (rest looked up from reference TRBV12-1 and TRBJ2-7): DSGVVQSPRHIIKEKGGRSVLTCIPISGHSNVVWYQQTLGKELKFLIQHYEKVERDKGFLPSRFSVQQFDDYHSEMNMSALELEDSAMYFCASSKYEQYFGPGTRLTVL.

With regard to this clone: These gene names are mouse names. The read stops 1 residue short of the end of the CDR3; the missing end is completed from the germline J gene. The V gene is TRBV23, the J gene TRBJ1-6; the table calls TRBD1, which could not be checked here. TRBJ1-6 is recorded as an ORF, its role being uncertain. CDR3 length equals 15 residues. Germline loops: CDR1 KGHTA, CDR2 FQNQQP. The CDR3 loop is CSSSPGQGRNSPLYF. CDR3 bases read: TGCTCCAGCAGCCCGGGACAGGGCCGTAATTCGCCCCTCTAC.

Notes on this clone: The gene symbols are mouse symbols. The DNA ends 1 residue before the CDR3 does, and the rest of the CDR3 is filled in from the germline J gene. This chain uses TRBV26 with TRBJ1-1; D is ambiguous. The CDR3 length is 12 residues. The germline V gene encodes CDR1 KGHPV and CDR2 FQNQEV (reference sequence). With 3 bases removed from V and 1 base from J, the gap between germline ends came to 3 bases. The DNA read from the CDR3 is TGTGCCAGCAGTCTTGGGAACACAGAAGTCTTC. Its protein product is CASSLGNTEVF. Given in full, the CDR3 is CASSLGNTEVFF.

This clone was observed a handful of times. Each gene name is a mouse one. The read comes to an end 1 residue before the CDR3 does, leaving the germline J gene to fill in the end. V and J are TRBV13-1 and TRBJ2-1, with a tentative D call TRBD2 (7 bases). V lost 1 base, J lost 1 base, and 12 bases lay in between. Germline CDR1 NSHNY, CDR2 SYGAGN. CDR3 size: 16 residues. The chain's CDR3 is CASSDWGAPNYAEQFF. CDR3 DNA, as far as it was read: TGTGCCAGCAGTGATTGGGGGGCTCCCAACTATGCTGAGCAGTTC.

Regarding this clone: The germline and genes are mouse ones. The read stops 1 residue short of the end of the CDR3; the missing end is completed from the germline J gene. This sequence joins TRBV13-3 and TRBJ1-2, with TRBD1 identical over 9 bases. This CDR3 contains 14 residues. The V gene's germline CDR1 is NNHDY and CDR2 SYVADS. Trimming took 1 base from V and 4 from J; bases not matched to a gene: 2. The CDR3 sequence: CASSDRDRVSDYTF. The sequenced CDR3 bases are TGTGCCAGCAGTGATCGGGACAGGGTCTCCGACTACACC.

In its sample, this clone ranks as medium-sized. Genes here carry mouse names. The missing CDR3 end, 1 residue past where the read stops, is filled in from the germline J gene. The chain has TRBV16 and TRBJ1-1; a weak D match, TRBD1 (5 bases). The germline CDR1 and CDR2 sequences are SGHSA and FRNQAP. Between the trimmed V and J ends, which lost 2 bases and 3 bases, there was a span of 10 bases. This CDR3 is built from 14 residues. The sequenced part of the CDR3 DNA is TGTGCAAGCAGCTTAACGGGGGTTTACACAGAAGTCTTC. It codes for CASSLTGVYTEVF. The full-length CDR3 reads as CASSLTGVYTEVFF.

A word on this clone: Germline and genes here are mouse. The read finishes 1 residue shy of the CDR3 end, and the germline J gene is used to complete it. The V call is TRBV3, the J call TRBJ2-7, with 10 nucleotides matching TRBD1. V lost 2 bases to trimming and J lost 7 bases; unmatched junction nucleotides: 5. The CDR3 extends over 14 amino acids. CDR1 is SNHLY and CDR2 is FYNGKV in the germline V gene (reference sequence). CDR3 bases read: TGTGCCAGCAGCTTAAGACAGGGGGCGGGAGAACAGTAC. Protein product: CASSLRQGAGEQY. The CDR3 in full is CASSLRQGAGEQYF.

Details on this clone: These gene names are mouse names. The observed sequence ends 1 residue before the CDR3 terminus, with the missing tail filled in from the germline J gene. The J gene is TRBJ1-3, the V gene TRBV31, with 9 bases aligning to TRBD1. The CDR3 loop spans 16 amino acids. The V gene's germline CDR1 is GKSSPN and CDR2 SITVG. The J segment lost 0 bases and the V segment lost 0 bases, leaving 3 bases of the junction unmatched. The sequenced part of the CDR3 DNA is TGTGCCTGGAGTCTAGACAGGGGGAATTCTGGAAATACGCTCTAT. It yields the protein CAWSLDRGNSGNTLY. The CDR3, in full, reads CAWSLDRGNSGNTLYF. Full variable domain (rest looked up from reference TRBV31 and TRBJ1-3): AQTIHQWPVAEIKAVGSPLSLGCTIKGKSSPNLYWYWQATGGTLQQLFYSITVGQVESVVQLNLSASRPKDDQFILSTEKLLLSHSGFYLCAWSLDRGNSGNTLYFGEGSRLIVV.

Remarks on this clone: Gene names denote mouse genes. The missing CDR3 end, 1 residue past where the read stops, is filled in from the germline J gene. This chain connects TRBV26 to TRBJ2-4, with D perhaps matching TRBD1 or TRBD2 (5 bases each). This CDR3 contains 14 residues. Deletions cut 2 bases from V and 2 bases from J, with 8 bases between. Germline V gene sequence: CDR1 KGHPV, CDR2 FQNQEV (reference sequence). The covered CDR3 bases are TGTGCCAGCAGTCTGGGGGCGTATCAAAACACCTTGTAC. Protein product: CASSLGAYQNTLY. The whole CDR3 is CASSLGAYQNTLYF.

As concerns this clone: Genes and germline are mouse. The read terminates 1 residue ahead of where the CDR3 ends, so the germline J gene completes it. The rearrangement links TRBV2 to TRBJ1-6, with D tentatively TRBD1 (5 bases). TRBJ1-6 is sorted into the ORF group, with uncertain function. The CDR3 contains 16 residues. Trimming pared 0 bases from V and 0 bases from J, leaving 6 bases between. Germline V gives CDR1 LGHNA, CDR2 YSYQKL. The covered CDR3 bases are TGTGCCAGCAGCCAAGAGGACAATTCCTATAATTCGCCCCTCTAC. Its translation: CASSQEDNSYNSPLY. The full CDR3 sequence reads CASSQEDNSYNSPLYF.

This clone was counted once. Gene names denote mouse genes. The CDR3 is cut off 1 residue early in the read; its end comes from the germline J gene. The same CDR3 arises from other DNA sequences in this sample as well. V and J are TRBV26 and TRBJ1-1; D call uncertain. Trimming shortened V by 3 bases and J by 2 bases, and 4 bases separated the two germline ends. The CDR3 contains 12 residues. CDR1 is KGHPV, CDR2 FQNQEV, per germline (reference sequence). The CDR3 DNA, read in part, is TGTGCCAGCAGTCTCAGCAACACAGAAGTCTTC. It yields the protein CASSLSNTEVF. The complete CDR3 protein is CASSLSNTEVFF. The full variable domain, completed using reference TRBV26 and TRBJ1-1, is NSKVIQTPRYLVKGQGQKAKMRCIPEKGHPVVFWYQQNKNNEFKFLINFQNQEVLQQIDMTEKRFSAECPSNSPCSLEIQSSEAGDSALYLCASSLSNTEVFFGKGTRLTVV.

Turning to this clone: The listed genes are named as in mouse. The read ends 1 residue shy of where the CDR3 ends; the end is completed using the germline J gene. J is TRBJ1-2 and V is TRBV1, with 10 nucleotides matching TRBD1. The CDR3 totals 14 residues. The germline V gene has CDR1 NSQYPW and CDR2 LRSPGD (reference sequence). After removal of 2 bases from V and 4 bases from J, the junction contained 1 base not matched to a gene. The sequenced part of the CDR3 DNA is TGCACCTGCAGTGCAAGGGACAGGGGCTCCGACTACACC. Protein: CTCSARDRGSDYT. The entire CDR3 sequence reads CTCSARDRGSDYTF. Looking up the rest from reference TRBV1 and TRBJ1-2 gives the full variable domain: VTLLEQNPRWRLVPRGQAVNLRCILKNSQYPWMSWYQQDLQKQLQWLFTLRSPGDKEVKSLPGADYLATRVTDTELRLQVANMSQGRTLYCTCSARDRGSDYTFGSGTRLLVI.

This clone was seen a few times. Mouse gene names and germline throughout. The read terminates 1 residue before the CDR3 end, so the remaining end is supplied by the germline J gene. J is TRBJ1-2 and V is TRBV3; 8 bases fit TRBD1. The CDR3 spans 13 residues. Germline CDR1 and CDR2: SNHLY and FYNGKV (reference sequence). With V trimmed by 4 bases and J by 3 bases, 1 base remained unmatched. CDR3 DNA (partial): TGTGCCAGCAGCTCGACAGGGGACTCCGACTACACC. It encodes CASSSTGDSDYT. Given in full, the CDR3 is CASSSTGDSDYTF.

This clone showed up just a few times. The gene names here belong to mouse. Read sequence stops 1 residue before the CDR3 end, and the germline J gene provides the missing end. V and J are TRBV3 and TRBJ2-7, with D possibly TRBD2 on 5 matching bases. V lost 0 bases, J lost 0 bases, and 6 bases lay in between. The germline gives CDR1 SNHLY, CDR2 FYNGKV (reference sequence). This CDR3 is 14 amino acids long. This chain's CDR3 is CASSLAGVSYEQYF. The covered CDR3 bases are TGTGCCAGCAGCTTAGCTGGGGTCTCCTATGAACAGTAC. The full variable domain, its missing parts supplied by reference TRBV3 and TRBJ2-7, is GPKVLQIPSHQIIDMGQMVTLNCDPVSNHLYFYWYKQILGQQMEFLVNFYNGKVMEKSKLFKDQFSVERPDGSYFTLKIQPTALEDSAVYFCASSLAGVSYEQYFGPGTRLTVL.

In the case of this clone: Mouse gene names and germline throughout. The read comes to an end 1 residue before the CDR3 does, leaving the germline J gene to fill in the end. The V call is TRBV26, the J call TRBJ2-3; either TRBD1 or TRBD2 may fit D (6 bases each). The ends were cut back, 2 bases at V and 3 bases at J, with 12 bases in the middle. The V gene's germline CDR1 is KGHPV and CDR2 FQNQEV (reference sequence). The CDR3 has 15 amino acids. This chain's CDR3 is CASSLAGAGAETLYF. CDR3 bases read: TGTGCCAGCAGTCTGGCGGGGGCGGGGGCAGAAACGCTGTAT.

This clone was counted a few times. Germline and genes: mouse. The sequence runs out 1 residue before the end of the CDR3; the remainder is reconstructed from the germline J gene. This chain joins TRBV13-3 and TRBJ1-3, with 9 bases matching TRBD1. V trimming: 7 bases; J trimming: 4 bases; junction bases outside the gene matches: 3. The CDR3 consists of 13 residues. Germline CDR1 reads NNHDY; CDR2 reads SYVADS. The DNA read from the CDR3 is TGTGCCAGCTACAGGGGGCGAGGAAATACGCTCTAT. The encoded protein is CASYRGRGNTLY. Given in full, the CDR3 is CASYRGRGNTLYF.

About this clone itself: The listed genes are named as in mouse. The read comes to an end 1 residue before the CDR3 does, leaving the germline J gene to fill in the end. The genes are TRBV26 and TRBJ2-5; no clear D gene. This CDR3 has 13 amino acids. V lost 7 bases to trimming and J lost 0 bases, with 8 bases between them. Germline-derived CDR1 and CDR2 are KGHPV and FQNQEV (reference sequence). The CDR3 reads CASTDRNQDTQYF. The covered CDR3 bases are TGTGCCAGCACTGACCGAAACCAAGACACCCAGTAC.

In the case of this clone: Gene names are mouse gene names. The observed sequence ends 1 residue before the CDR3 terminus, with the missing tail filled in from the germline J gene. The V call is TRBV12-2, the J call TRBJ2-5; D gene ambiguous. The germline V gene encodes CDR1 SGHLS and CDR2 HYDKME. Trimming removed 2 bases at V and 3 bases at J, with 11 bases between. This CDR3 spans 14 amino acids. The sequenced CDR3 bases are TGTGCCAGCTCTCCCCCGCAAGAGCAAGACACCCAGTAC. Translated: CASSPPQEQDTQY. The whole CDR3 region reads CASSPPQEQDTQYF.

In the case of this clone: Gene names denote mouse genes. The DNA ends 1 residue before the CDR3 does, and the rest of the CDR3 is filled in from the germline J gene. This chain uses TRBV26 with TRBJ2-5; D uncertain. The CDR3 consists of 13 residues. The V end lost 2 bases, the J end lost 2 bases, and 5 bases lay between the germline ends. CDR1 and CDR2 from the germline V gene are KGHPV and FQNQEV (reference sequence). The CDR3 reads CASSLGFQDTQYF. Incomplete CDR3 DNA: TGTGCCAGCAGTCTGGGGTTCCAAGACACCCAGTAC.

To note about this clone: The gene names here belong to mouse. The CDR3 extends 1 residue past the end of the read, so its final part is completed from the germline J gene. The gene calls are TRBV26 and TRBJ1-1, with 9 bases identical to TRBD1. CDR3 length equals 15 residues. With 1 base clipped from V and 1 base from J, the junction kept 1 base outside the gene matches. Germline V lookup: CDR1 KGHPV, CDR2 FQNQEV (reference sequence). The sequenced CDR3 bases are TGTGCCAGCAGTCTGTGGGACAGGGCGAACACAGAAGTCTTC. Residues: CASSLWDRANTEVF. The CDR3 as a whole reads CASSLWDRANTEVFF. Filled out from reference TRBV26 and TRBJ1-1, the complete variable domain reads NSKVIQTPRYLVKGQGQKAKMRCIPEKGHPVVFWYQQNKNNEFKFLINFQNQEVLQQIDMTEKRFSAECPSNSPCSLEIQSSEAGDSALYLCASSLWDRANTEVFFGKGTRLTVV.

On this clone itself: Gene names denote mouse genes. The CDR3 end falls 1 residue outside the read, so it is completed with the germline J gene. The rearrangement links TRBV26 to TRBJ2-4; 8 bases map to TRBD1. Germline-derived CDR1 and CDR2 are KGHPV and FQNQEV (reference sequence). The CDR3 loop spans 13 amino acids. J gave up 7 bases and V 4 bases, and 4 bases lay outside the gene matches. The CDR3 region is CASSRTGTDTLYF. CDR3 DNA, as far as it was read: TGTGCCAGCAGTCGGACAGGGACGGACACCTTGTAC.

Turning to this clone: Any gene name here is a mouse gene name. The CDR3 goes on 1 residue after the read ends, and that part is filled in from the germline J gene. This chain links TRBV3 with TRBJ2-3; 11 nucleotides agree with TRBD2. Trimming took 5 bases from V and 0 from J; bases not matched to a gene: 4. This CDR3 is 16 amino acids long. From germline, CDR1 is SNHLY and CDR2 FYNGKV (reference sequence). The CDR3 bases that were read are TGTGCCAGCAGCCCCGACTGGGGGGGAAGTGCAGAAACGCTGTAT. Translation gives CASSPDWGGSAETLY. The full CDR3 protein is CASSPDWGGSAETLYF.

Note on this clone: The genes are named according to mouse. The CDR3 goes on 1 residue after the read ends, and that part is filled in from the germline J gene. The rearrangement uses TRBV24 and TRBJ2-1, with D possibly being TRBD1 (6 bases). V dropped 1 base and J dropped 7 bases, with 14 bases sitting between them. This CDR3 comprises 15 residues. Germline loops: CDR1 KGHTA, CDR2 FRNEEI. Incomplete CDR3 DNA: TGTGCCAGCAGTCTGTCACAGGGAGGAGGGGCTGAGCAGTTC. Translating gives CASSLSQGGGAEQF. In full, the CDR3 is CASSLSQGGGAEQFF.

About this clone: Gene names and germline match the mouse. The read terminates 1 residue before the CDR3 end, so the remaining end is supplied by the germline J gene. The V call is TRBV16, the J call TRBJ1-1; 9 bases match TRBD1. V was pared by 3 bases and J by 4 bases, with 9 bases of the junction left unmatched. CDR1 is SGHSA and CDR2 is FRNQAP in the germline V gene. This CDR3 comprises 16 residues. This CDR3 reads CASSFLHRGRSTEVFF. Incomplete CDR3 DNA: TGTGCAAGCAGCTTCCTACACAGGGGGCGCAGCACAGAAGTCTTC.